This T cell receptor (beta chain) was sequenced for a study of blood T cell repertoires in COVID-19. This clone was seen repeatedly, ten times or more. This CDR3 region has 15 residues. Germline V CDR1 and CDR2: MNHNS, SASEGT. Germline trimming cut 2 bases from V and 4 bases from J; bases unmatched to any gene: 7. Researchers sorted participants into cohorts using their self-reported clinical history. Authors' data handling: By means of reference gene primer amplification, nucleated cell counts were estimated. Assay: immunoSEQ multiplex PCR; the TCRdb copy retains only in-frame clones and omits some. D and trimming come from the DNA, and the V and J calls and clone size come from that table. Of fewer than 250,000 clones listed, roughly 84% are singletons.

The source is a woman aged 40 to 49 who had recovered from COVID-19. The sequencing sample was made of PBMCs or T cells enriched from blood (not recorded which). V and J are TRBV6-1 and TRBJ1-2, with 7 positions matching TRBD1. The CDR3 loop reads CASSERTGFSYGYTF. CDR3 in DNA: TGTGCCAGCAGTGAAAGGACAGGATTCAGCTATGGCTACACCTTC.